This T cell receptor (beta chain) was recorded in a study of CD8+CD57+ T cells in acquired aplastic anemia. It was patients with CD8+CD57+ cell expansion by flow cytometry who were chosen for sequencing. TCR beta VDJ combinations and CDR3 sequences were profiled from genomic DNA. In TCRdb, the reads were re-called with MiXCR into one record per CDR3 protein. The repertoire consists of around 430,000 distinct CDR3 sequences, with less than 35% occurring once and the leading ten covering roughly 0.8%. From germline, CDR1 is SEHNR and CDR2 FQNEAQ (reference sequence). V lost 1 base to trimming and J lost 4 bases; unmatched junction nucleotides: 1. The CDR3 runs 14 residues.

V and J are TRBV7-9 and TRBJ2-1, with 7 bases aligning to TRBD1. The TCR originated in a human donor with aplastic anemia. Specimen: sorted CD4+, CD8+, or CD8+CD57+ T cells (not recorded which) from PBMCs. CDR3 sequence (DNA): TGTGCCAGCAGCTTAGGGACAGGTTACAATGAGCAGTTCTTC. This translates into CASSLGTGYNEQFF. The variable domain in full, with the rest retrieved from reference TRBV7-9 and TRBJ2-1, is DTGVSQNPRHKITKRGQNVTFRCDPISEHNRLYWYRQTLGQGPEFLTYFQNEAQLEKSRLLSDRFSAERPKGSFSTLEIQRTEQGDSAMYLCASSLGTGYNEQFFGPGTRLTVL.